The 10 T cell receptor beta chains in this list originate from one sample, sequenced in a study of blood T cell repertoires in COVID-19. Sequencing was performed with immunoSEQ multiplex PCR; in TCRdb, only in-frame clones are kept and a portion is missing. The sample contains about 97,000 clones, about nine tenths of which appear only once. The specimen sequenced was peripheral blood. All receptors come from a woman aged 45-59 years with COVID-19, enrolled during active disease.

This clone occurred once. The genes are TRBV4-1 and TRBJ2-7; TRBD1 might be the D (5 bases). This CDR3 has 13 residues. The V and J ends lost 4 bases and 6 bases respectively, with 13 bases between them. From germline, CDR1 is MGHRA and CDR2 YSYEKL. The CDR3 DNA follows: TGCGCCAGCAGCCGGGCGGTAGGGGTCGAGCAGTACTTC. This sequence encodes CASSRAVGVEQYF.

This clone was recorded only once. V gene TRBV7-2 combines with J gene TRBJ2-2, with 12 bases identical to TRBD2. Looked up from germline, CDR1 is SGHTA and CDR2 is FQGNSA. The ends lost 1 base at V and 3 bases at J; junction bases unmatched: 6. This CDR3 is 18 amino acids long. CDR3 sequence: CASSLDPSGGVYTGELFF. Written as DNA, the CDR3 is TGTGCCAGCAGCTTAGACCCTAGCGGGGGGGTGTACACCGGGGAGCTGTTTTTT.

The J gene is TRBJ2-5, the V gene TRBV6-1; tentatively, D is TRBD2 (6 bases). V lost 2 bases and J lost 5, with 15 bases in between. This CDR3 comprises 15 residues. CDR1 and CDR2 (germline): MNHNS, SASEGT. CDR3 in amino acids: CASSESGVPGETQYF. The CDR3 DNA follows: TGTGCCAGCAGTGAATCGGGGGTTCCAGGCGAGACCCAGTACTTC.

This sequence joins TRBV6-5 and TRBJ2-1, with 7 bases fitting TRBD2. The CDR3 runs to 15 residues. Per germline, CDR1 MNHEY and CDR2 SVGAGI. V shed 5 bases, J shed 4 bases, and the junction held 8 bases outside the gene matches. CDR3 DNA sequence: TGTGCCAGCAGTCCTGGCGGGGGTCTATACAATGAGCAGTTCTTC. Protein sequence: CASSPGGGLYNEQFF.

The gene calls are TRBV4-1 and TRBJ1-2, with 7 bases aligning to TRBD1. The germline V gene encodes CDR1 MGHRA and CDR2 YSYEKL. Trimming took 0 bases from V and 3 from J; bases not matched to a gene: 7. This CDR3 spans 16 amino acids. This CDR3 reads CASSQDRGWGHYGYTF. The CDR3 DNA follows: TGCGCCAGCAGCCAAGACAGGGGGTGGGGGCACTATGGCTACACCTTC.

This clone has more than one count but fewer than ten. The rearrangement joins TRBV2 to TRBJ2-7; D is perhaps TRBD2 (5 bases). Germline-derived CDR1 and CDR2 are SNHLY and FYNNEI. The V end lost 6 bases, the J end lost 0 bases, and 12 bases lay between the germline ends. This CDR3 comprises 14 residues. CDR3 amino acids: CASRARTDSYEQYF. The CDR3 DNA reads as TGTGCCAGCAGGGCCCGGACTGACTCCTACGAGCAGTACTTC.

The J gene is TRBJ2-7, the V gene TRBV6-5; 11 bases are shared with TRBD1. CDR1 is MNHEY and CDR2 is SVGAGI in the germline V gene. CDR3 size: 15 residues. Trimming removed 9 bases from V and 9 bases from J; junction bases left unmatched: 16. CDR3 nucleotides: TGTGCCAGTAGTACGCCCGAGGACAGGGGGCCACGGCAGTACTTC. Its protein is CASSTPEDRGPRQYF.

The genes are TRBV19 and TRBJ2-1; 9 nucleotides agree with TRBD1. Looked up from germline, CDR1 is LNHDA and CDR2 is SQIVND (reference sequence). CDR3 length equals 17 residues. V trimming: 5 bases; J trimming: 0 bases; junction bases outside the gene matches: 8. The CDR3 sequence is CASSLTGTGSSYNEQFF. In DNA form, the CDR3 reads TGTGCCAGTAGTCTCACCGGGACAGGGAGCTCCTACAATGAGCAGTTCTTC. The variable domain in full, with the rest retrieved from reference TRBV19 and TRBJ2-1, is DGGITQSPKYLFRKEGQNVTLSCEQNLNHDAMYWYRQDPGQGLRLIYYSQIVNDFQKGDIAEGYSVSREKKESFPLTVTSAQKNPTAFYLCASSLTGTGSSYNEQFFGPGTRLTVL.

The rearrangement joins TRBV7-6 to TRBJ2-3; the match to TRBD1 covers 7 bases. This CDR3 spans 12 amino acids. Germline loops: CDR1 SGHVS, CDR2 FNYEAQ. V gave up 5 bases and J gave up 6 bases; unmatched junction bases: 2. In DNA, the CDR3 is TGTGCCAGCAGCCCGACAGGGGATACGCAGTATTTT. This sequence encodes CASSPTGDTQYF.

The J gene is TRBJ2-7, the V gene TRBV6-4, with 9 positions matching TRBD1. V was pared by 3 bases and J by 5 bases, with 11 bases of the junction left unmatched. The CDR3 runs 16 residues. The V gene's germline CDR1 is MRHNA and CDR2 SNTAGT. CDR3 sequence: CASSDHPGQGYNEQYF. In DNA, the CDR3 is TGTGCCAGCAGTGATCACCCGGGACAGGGTTATAACGAGCAGTACTTC.